Presented here are 3 T cell receptor beta chains from one specimen sequenced in a study of shared clonotypes between healthy human individuals. Measured with immunoSEQ multiplex PCR; TCRdb has only the in-frame clones, and not every one. There are roughly 660,000 clones in the sample; about 90% occur only once, and around a third lies in the top ten. Sequenced material: memory CD8+ T cells from PBMCs. The subset here: CD45RO+ cells pooled with CCR7-negative TemRA cells. These receptors came from a man younger than 35 in good health. Some clones in this sample may be carry-over from other donors' samples.

This clone has only a few counts. The rearrangement uses TRBV30 and TRBJ1-1; D not resolved. Germline CDR1 is GTSNPN and CDR2 is SVGIG (reference sequence). The CDR3 contains 13 residues. V lost 0 bases to trimming and J lost 3 bases, with 8 bases between them. The CDR3 coding sequence is TGTGCCTGGAGTGTTTATGGGTACACTGAAGCTTTCTTT. Amino acid sequence: CAWSVYGYTEAFF.

V is TRBV18 and J is TRBJ2-2; the match to TRBD1 covers 8 bases. CDR1 KGHSH and CDR2 LQKENI come from the germline V gene. V lost 4 bases to trimming and J lost 3 bases; unmatched junction nucleotides: 10. The CDR3 runs to 17 residues. The CDR3, as DNA: TGTGCCAGCTCACTCCCCAGGGGGCCCTCTTACACCGGGGAGCTGTTTTTT. The encoded protein is CASSLPRGPSYTGELFF.

The J gene is TRBJ1-3, the V gene TRBV27; 8 nucleotides align to TRBD1. This CDR3 has 15 amino acids. V was pared by 0 bases and J by 4 bases, with 2 bases of the junction left unmatched. CDR1 MNHEY and CDR2 SMNVEV come from the germline V gene (reference sequence). CDR3 nucleotide sequence: TGTGCCAGCAGTTTATCCCAGGGGGCGGGAAACACCATATATTTT. It encodes CASSLSQGAGNTIYF.